Below are 26 T cell receptor beta chains sequenced from a single sample in a study of PD-L1 blockade in urothelial cancer. Sequenced by immunoSEQ multiplex PCR; TCRdb stores in-frame clones only, minus some. The sample includes just under 65,000 clones, approximately 78% of them seen just once. The sample's time point: pretreatment peripheral blood. Sequencing was performed on PBMCs, taken around atezolizumab (anti-PD-L1) treatment. These receptors all come from a man in his sixties or seventies with urothelial cancer.

V gene TRBV4-2 combines with J gene TRBJ2-4; 7 positions match TRBD2. The CDR3 contains 15 residues. CDR1 is LGHNA and CDR2 is YNFKEQ in the germline V gene. The J segment lost 8 bases and the V segment lost 0 bases, leaving 7 bases of the junction unmatched. CDR3 amino acids: CASSQDWAGRDIQYF. The CDR3 bases are TGTGCCAGCAGCCAAGATTGGGCAGGGAGGGACATTCAGTACTTC.

This clone was seen more than once but under ten times. This chain joins TRBV30 and TRBJ1-5; TRBD1 agrees at 7 bases. From germline, CDR1 is GTSNPN and CDR2 SVGIG (reference sequence). The length of the CDR3 is 15 residues. V shed 0 bases, J shed 7 bases, and the junction held 9 bases outside the gene matches. The CDR3 DNA follows: TGTGCCTGGAGTGTAGGGCAGGGGGAAGACCAGCCCCAGCATTTT. This codes for CAWSVGQGEDQPQHF.

The chain couples TRBV6-1 to TRBJ1-5, with TRBD1 as a possible D gene (5 bases). Trimming took off 4 bases at V and 0 bases at J, with 19 bases between the two ends. The CDR3 is made up of 18 amino acids. Germline-derived CDR1 and CDR2 are MNHNS and SASEGT. The CDR3 nucleotides read TGTGCCAGCAGTGGCGGGGAGGGGCATACCTCTAGCAATCAGCCCCAGCATTTT. Translating gives CASSGGEGHTSSNQPQHF.

The chain carries TRBV7-2 and TRBJ2-1, with 9 nucleotides matching TRBD2. The length of the CDR3 is 15 residues. V shed 6 bases, J shed 6 bases, and the junction held 9 bases outside the gene matches. Per germline, CDR1 SGHTA and CDR2 FQGNSA. This CDR3 reads CASSPTSGYPNEQFF. CDR3 bases: TGTGCCAGCAGTCCGACTAGCGGCTACCCCAATGAGCAGTTCTTC.

The chain employs TRBV5-4 and TRBJ2-5; 7 nucleotides match TRBD1. Germline V CDR1 and CDR2: SGHNT, YYREEE (reference sequence). Trimming removed 4 bases from V and 3 bases from J; junction bases left unmatched: 12. This CDR3 is built from 16 residues. The CDR3 reads CASSPRTGVIKETQYF. The CDR3 nucleotides read TGTGCCAGCAGCCCCCGTACAGGGGTAATAAAAGAGACCCAGTACTTC.

The chain recombines TRBV5-4 with TRBJ2-7; the D gene is possibly TRBD2 (5 bases). The CDR3 runs to 15 residues. Germline assignment: CDR1 SGHNT and CDR2 YYREEE (reference sequence). Trimming removed 0 bases from V and 1 base from J, with 11 bases in between. The CDR3 sequence: CASSLGESESYEQYF. CDR3 nucleotides: TGTGCCAGCAGCTTGGGGGAGTCCGAATCCTACGAGCAGTACTTC.

CDR3: CASTPTGRGLSEAFF. The CDR3 DNA follows: TGTGCCAGCACCCCCACGGGTAGGGGGCTTTCTGAAGCTTTCTTT. The chain recombines TRBV28 with TRBJ1-1; 7 bases match TRBD1. CDR1 is MDHEN and CDR2 is SYDVKM in the germline V gene. The trim removed 7 bases at V and 6 bases at J, leaving 14 bases unmatched. This CDR3 is built from 15 residues.

J is TRBJ2-1 and V is TRBV11-3, with 7 bases lining up with TRBD1. Germline CDR1 SGHNT, CDR2 YENEEA. CDR3 length equals 17 residues. J lost 0 bases, V lost 1 base, and 6 bases had no gene match. The CDR3 sequence is CASSLVDRADSYNEQFF. CDR3 nucleotides: TGTGCCAGCAGCTTAGTAGACAGGGCCGACTCCTACAATGAGCAGTTCTTC.

The rearrangement joins TRBV15 to TRBJ1-2, with 8 nucleotides matching TRBD1. After removal of 3 bases from V and 3 bases from J, the junction contained 9 bases not matched to a gene. Germline V lookup: CDR1 LNHNV, CDR2 YYDKDF (reference sequence). This CDR3 is 16 amino acids long. The CDR3: CATSRFLGQGDYGYTF. In nucleotides, the CDR3 is TGTGCCACCAGCAGGTTCCTAGGACAGGGAGACTATGGCTACACCTTC.

V is TRBV4-2 and J is TRBJ1-2; D not certain. CDR1 is LGHNA, CDR2 YNFKEQ, per germline. The germline V and J ends were trimmed by 0 bases and 1 base, with 9 bases remaining between them. The length of the CDR3 is 15 residues. CDR3 protein: CASSQDPGVNYGYTF. The CDR3 DNA reads as TGTGCCAGCAGCCAAGACCCCGGGGTTAACTATGGCTACACCTTC.

This chain connects TRBV5-4 to TRBJ2-2; 7 bases align to TRBD1. Per germline, CDR1 SGHNT and CDR2 YYREEE (reference sequence). The V segment lost 1 base and the J segment 5 bases; nucleotides outside the gene matches: 5. There are 15 residues in the CDR3. CDR3 amino acids: CASSLQTGRTGELFF. The DNA for the CDR3 is TGTGCCAGCAGCTTGCAGACAGGGCGGACCGGGGAGCTGTTTTTT.

V gene TRBV7-6 combines with J gene TRBJ1-2; possible D gene TRBD1, 5 bases. Germline V gene data show CDR1 as SGHVS and CDR2 as FNYEAQ. The CDR3 spans 14 residues. The ends were cut back, 0 bases at V and 6 bases at J, with 11 bases in the middle. CDR3 bases: TGTGCCAGCAGCTTAGCGCAGGGTGGGGATGGCTACACCTTC. Its protein is CASSLAQGGDGYTF.

The rearrangement joins TRBV5-4 to TRBJ2-1; 7 bases map to TRBD2. From germline, CDR1 is SGHNT and CDR2 YYREEE (reference sequence). This CDR3 is built from 15 residues. The V and J ends lost 3 bases and 9 bases, in that order; junction bases with no gene match: 12. CDR3 bases: TGTGCCAGCAGCTCGCCCGGGGAGGGGCGAGTTGAGCAGTTCTTC. Its protein product is CASSSPGEGRVEQFF.

This rearrangement joins TRBV11-3 to TRBJ2-3, with a possible D match to TRBD2 (6 bases). The CDR3 loop spans 16 amino acids. CDR1 and CDR2 from the germline V gene are SGHNT and YENEEA. V was shortened by 4 bases and J by 0 bases, with 14 bases between the two germline ends. In DNA, the CDR3 is TGTGCCAGCAGCTCCCGCCTAGCGAGGAGCACAGATACGCAGTATTTT. This gives the protein CASSSRLARSTDTQYF.

J is TRBJ1-4 and V is TRBV27, with D possibly being TRBD1 (6 bases). From germline, CDR1 is MNHEY and CDR2 SMNVEV (reference sequence). The V end was cut by 5 bases, the J end by 7 bases, with 14 bases between. This CDR3 spans 14 amino acids. CDR3 bases: TGTGCCAGCAGTCCAGGGGCCGAGGTTGAAAAACTGTTTTTT. It translates to CASSPGAEVEKLFF.

The table lists this clone with a few counts. This chain links TRBV2 with TRBJ2-3; 10 bases map to TRBD2. Germline V lookup: CDR1 SNHLY, CDR2 FYNNEI. This CDR3 region has 15 residues. Trimming took 5 bases from V and 1 from J; bases not matched to a gene: 3. The DNA of the CDR3 is TGTGCCAGCAGTTACGGACTAGCGGGCACAGATACGCAGTATTTT. Encoded protein: CASSYGLAGTDTQYF.

DNA of the CDR3: TGTGCCAGTAGCCTCGACAGGGGGCCCTACGAGCAGTACTTC. This sequence encodes CASSLDRGPYEQYF. The V call is TRBV19, the J call TRBJ2-7, with 10 positions matching TRBD1. The germline CDR1 and CDR2 sequences are LNHDA and SQIVND (reference sequence). The CDR3 runs 14 residues. The ends lost 6 bases at V and 2 bases at J; junction bases unmatched: 4.

V usage is TRBV5-1 and J usage is TRBJ2-1; TRBD2 matches at 13 bases. Germline V gene data show CDR1 as SGHRS and CDR2 as YFSETQ. The ends lost 5 bases at V and 7 bases at J; junction bases unmatched: 6. The CDR3 runs 15 residues. The CDR3 spells CASSFGGLAGNEQFF. The CDR3 DNA reads as TGCGCCAGCAGTTTTGGGGGACTAGCGGGAAATGAGCAGTTCTTC.

In its sample, this clone was seen once. The V and J genes are TRBV5-4 and TRBJ2-5; TRBD2 matches at 12 bases. Trimming removed 5 bases from V and 4 bases from J; junction bases left unmatched: 6. The germline CDR1 and CDR2 sequences are SGHNT and YYREEE (reference sequence). This CDR3 contains 15 residues. CDR3: CASRSSGRARETQYF. CDR3 DNA: TGTGCCAGCAGGTCTAGCGGGAGGGCCCGAGAGACCCAGTACTTC.

The chain uses TRBV2 and TRBJ2-1; 7 nucleotides match TRBD2. V shed 2 bases, J shed 4 bases, and the junction held 2 bases outside the gene matches. The CDR3 is made up of 14 amino acids. CDR1 SNHLY and CDR2 FYNNEI come from the germline V gene. The CDR3 here is CASSELAAYNEQFF. The CDR3 DNA reads as TGTGCCAGCAGTGAACTAGCGGCTTACAATGAGCAGTTCTTC.

The chain uses TRBV6-6 and TRBJ2-7; possibly TRBD1 for D (6 bases). The length of the CDR3 is 14 residues. Trimming removed 7 bases at V and 4 bases at J, with 17 bases between. Germline-derived CDR1 and CDR2 are MNHNY and SVGAGI (reference sequence). The CDR3 reads CASNNRAGDYEQYF. For the CDR3, the DNA is TGTGCCAGCAACAACAGGGCAGGGGATTACGAGCAGTACTTC.

The rearrangement uses TRBV2 and TRBJ1-4; weak D call: TRBD1 (6 bases). The CDR3 is 17 residues long. In germline, CDR1 is SNHLY, CDR2 FYNNEI. V shed 6 bases and J shed 5 bases, with 22 bases lying between them. CDR3 sequence (DNA): TGTGCCAGCAGGGGAGCAACAGGGATATTGGGAAATGAAAAACTGTTTTTT. Translated: CASRGATGILGNEKLFF.

The V and J genes are TRBV7-6 and TRBJ1-1; D is unresolved. Germline V gene data show CDR1 as SGHVS and CDR2 as FNYEAQ. Trimming shortened V by 5 bases and J by 7 bases, and 20 bases separated the two germline ends. The CDR3 is 15 residues long. For the CDR3, the DNA is TGTGCCAGCAGCCCAACCTTCCAAGGGAGGCTTGAAGCTTTCTTT. Translation: CASSPTFQGRLEAFF.

The V gene is TRBV6-4, the J gene TRBJ2-1; TRBD2 aligns across 11 bases. V was pared by 2 bases and J by 4 bases, with 4 bases of the junction left unmatched. The CDR3 is made up of 16 amino acids. CDR1 is MRHNA and CDR2 is SNTAGT in the germline V gene. CDR3 DNA: TGTGCCAGCAGTGACCGGGGGACTAGCGGATACAATGAGCAGTTCTTC. It is translated as CASSDRGTSGYNEQFF.

In its sample, this clone was seen a few times. The V call is TRBV7-2, the J call TRBJ2-2; TRBD1 matches 10 bases. This CDR3 region has 16 residues. V shed 4 bases and J 3 bases; nucleotides not matched to a gene: 5. Germline CDR1 and CDR2: SGHTA and FQGNSA. The CDR3 is CASSSTGGAYTGELFF. CDR3 sequence (DNA): TGTGCCAGCAGCTCGACAGGGGGCGCTTACACCGGGGAGCTGTTTTTT.

This chain uses TRBV28 with TRBJ1-1; 11 bases are a match to TRBD1. The V segment lost 10 bases and the J segment 4 bases; nucleotides outside the gene matches: 8. Germline V lookup: CDR1 MDHEN, CDR2 SYDVKM. This CDR3 region has 14 residues. This chain's CDR3 is CATGTGGMSTEAFF. The CDR3, as DNA: TGTGCCACCGGGACAGGGGGTATGAGCACTGAAGCTTTCTTT.